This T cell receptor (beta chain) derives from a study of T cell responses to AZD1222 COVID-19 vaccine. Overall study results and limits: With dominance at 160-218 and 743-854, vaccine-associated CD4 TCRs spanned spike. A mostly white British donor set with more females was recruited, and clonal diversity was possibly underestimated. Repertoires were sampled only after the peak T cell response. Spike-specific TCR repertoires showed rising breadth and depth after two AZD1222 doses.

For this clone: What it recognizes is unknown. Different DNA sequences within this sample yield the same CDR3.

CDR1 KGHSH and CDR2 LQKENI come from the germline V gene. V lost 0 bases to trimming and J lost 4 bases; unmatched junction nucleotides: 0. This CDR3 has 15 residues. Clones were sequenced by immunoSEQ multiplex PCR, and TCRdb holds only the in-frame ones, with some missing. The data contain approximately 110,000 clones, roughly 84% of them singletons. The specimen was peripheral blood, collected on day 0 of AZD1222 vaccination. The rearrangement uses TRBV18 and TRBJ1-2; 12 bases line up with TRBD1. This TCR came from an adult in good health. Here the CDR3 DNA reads TGTGCCAGCTCACCACCGGGACAGGGGGCCTATGGCTACACCTTC. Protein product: CASSPPGQGAYGYTF. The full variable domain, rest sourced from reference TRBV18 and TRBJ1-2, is NAGVMQNPRHLVRRRGQEARLRCSPMKGHSHVYWYRQLPEEGLKFMVYLQKENIIDESGMPKERFSAEFPKEGPSILRIQQVVRGDSAAYFCASSPPGQGAYGYTFGSGTRLTVV.